The 29 T cell receptor beta chains in this list originate from one sample, sequenced in a study of T cell responses to AZD1222 COVID-19 vaccine. Using immunoSEQ multiplex PCR, the repertoire was profiled, and TCRdb retains in-frame clones only, with some absent. This table holds roughly 190,000 clones, 80% to 95% found once. Sequencing was performed on peripheral blood, taken on day 0 of AZD1222 vaccination. Source of these receptors: an adult in good health.

This chain links TRBV19 with TRBJ2-1, with a weak D call TRBD1 (6 bases). This CDR3 region has 13 residues. V was shortened by 5 bases and J by 8 bases, with 13 bases between the two germline ends. The germline V gene has CDR1 LNHDA and CDR2 SQIVND (reference sequence). CDR3 in DNA: TGTGCCAGTAGTGCCAGGGGAATCGATGAGCAGTTCTTC. Its translation: CASSARGIDEQFF.

This chain links TRBV3-1 (or the pseudogene TRBV3-2) with TRBJ1-1; D call uncertain. Germline V gene lookup returns CDR1 LGHDT and CDR2 YNNKEL (reference sequence). The CDR3 is made up of 12 amino acids. Trimming stripped 5 bases from V and 5 bases from J, with 9 bases between. CDR3: CASSAGETEAFF. The CDR3 bases are TGTGCCAGCAGCGCCGGGGAGACTGAAGCTTTCTTT.

This clone was counted once. This chain connects TRBV30 to TRBJ2-7, with D perhaps TRBD2 (6 bases). Trimming cost V 0 bases and J 3 bases, with 15 bases left between them. The CDR3 runs 15 residues. The V gene's germline CDR1 is GTSNPN and CDR2 SVGIG (reference sequence). In nucleotides, the CDR3 is TGTGCCTGGAGTGTAAGATCGGGACTCAACTACGAGCAGTACTTC. The encoded protein is CAWSVRSGLNYEQYF.

The chain has TRBV5-1 and TRBJ1-6; D unresolved. The germline V gene has CDR1 SGHRS and CDR2 YFSETQ. The CDR3 spans 16 residues. V was clipped by 1 base and J by 3 bases, with 11 bases between them. CDR3 DNA: TGCGCCAGCAGCTTGAGCGAGCAGGTCTATAATTCACCCCTCCACTTT. Residues: CASSLSEQVYNSPLHF.

V usage is TRBV18 and J usage is TRBJ2-7; a weak D match, TRBD1 (6 bases). This CDR3 contains 12 residues. V was trimmed by 4 bases and J by 3 bases, leaving 7 bases between them. The germline gives CDR1 KGHSH, CDR2 LQKENI. This chain's CDR3 is CASSQQGYEQYF. The CDR3 DNA reads as TGTGCCAGCTCACAACAGGGCTACGAGCAGTACTTC.

V usage is TRBV4-3 and J usage is TRBJ1-6; no reliable D call. The CDR3 totals 14 residues. CDR1 and CDR2 (germline): LGHNA, YSLEER. The ends were cut back, 0 bases at V and 13 bases at J, with 13 bases in the middle. Written as DNA, the CDR3 is TGCGCCAGCAGCCAAGACTACGGGGTTTTGCCCCTCCACTTT. It yields the protein CASSQDYGVLPLHF.

This clone was counted once. The chain links TRBV11-1 to TRBJ2-5; D remains unclear. CDR3 size: 14 residues. V lost 5 bases, J lost 0 bases, and 10 bases lay in between. Germline V gene lookup returns CDR1 SGHAT and CDR2 FQDESV (reference sequence). The CDR3 nucleotides read TGTGCCAGCAGCCACAGACTGGACCAAGAGACCCAGTACTTC. Protein product: CASSHRLDQETQYF.

This CDR3 reads CASSGGTEAFF. DNA of the CDR3: TGTGCCAGCAGCGGGGGTACTGAAGCTTTCTTT. The chain links TRBV3-1 (or the pseudogene TRBV3-2) to TRBJ1-1; D is perhaps TRBD1 (5 bases). The germline V and J ends were trimmed by 5 bases and 5 bases, with 6 bases remaining between them. Germline CDR1 and CDR2: LGHDT and YNNKEL (reference sequence). The CDR3 runs to 11 residues.

This clone was observed once. This sequence joins TRBV6-4 and TRBJ2-2, with D possibly being TRBD1 (5 bases). Germline CDR1 is MRHNA and CDR2 is SNTAGT. The ends were cut back, 6 bases at V and 3 bases at J, with 11 bases in the middle. CDR3 length equals 14 residues. CDR3 coding DNA: TGTGCCAGCAGATTGGAAGGGGACACCGGGGAGCTGTTTTTT. It codes for CASRLEGDTGELFF.

The gene calls are TRBV9 and TRBJ2-3, with 7 bases aligning to TRBD1. The CDR3 is 15 residues long. Germline V gives CDR1 SGDLS, CDR2 YYNGEE. V lost 3 bases to trimming and J lost 2 bases; unmatched junction nucleotides: 6. Written as DNA, the CDR3 is TGTGCCAGCAGCGAGGGGGCAGGGAACACAGATACGCAGTATTTT. It yields the protein CASSEGAGNTDTQYF.

The gene calls are TRBV7-2 and TRBJ1-3; TRBD1 might be the D (5 bases). CDR1 and CDR2 (germline): SGHTA, FQGNSA. This CDR3 comprises 16 residues. The germline V and J ends were trimmed by 6 bases and 2 bases, with 17 bases remaining between them. The CDR3 nucleotides read TGTGCCAGCAGTTCAGGGTTAGGAGGTGCTGGAAACACCATATATTTT. Amino acids: CASSSGLGGAGNTIYF.

The V call is TRBV7-9, the J call TRBJ2-1; D may correspond to TRBD1 or TRBD2 (5 bases each). The CDR3 is 15 residues long. The V and J ends lost 0 bases and 5 bases respectively, with 11 bases between them. CDR1 is SEHNR, CDR2 FQNEAQ, per germline (reference sequence). CDR3 DNA: TGTGCCAGCAGCTTAGCGGGGGTCTACAACAATGAGCAGTTCTTC. As protein: CASSLAGVYNNEQFF.

The chain has TRBV15 and TRBJ1-2; TRBD1 matches at 8 bases. Germline V gives CDR1 LNHNV, CDR2 YYDKDF (reference sequence). V was clipped by 5 bases and J by 5 bases; unmatched bases: 7. There are 14 residues in the CDR3. CDR3 DNA sequence: TGTGCCACCAGCGCGGACAGGGTATGGTATGGCTACACCTTC. Its translation: CATSADRVWYGYTF.

V and J are TRBV12-3 or TRBV12-4 and TRBJ1-1, with 7 bases matching TRBD1. Trimming at V came to 8 bases and at J to 4 bases, leaving 7 bases not matched to a gene. The CDR3 is made up of 13 amino acids. CDR3 in amino acids: CASAGTAITEAFF. DNA for the CDR3: TGTGCCAGCGCAGGGACAGCGATCACTGAAGCTTTCTTT.

The gene calls are TRBV5-1 and TRBJ2-7; a weak D match, TRBD1 (5 bases). Germline CDR1 reads SGHRS; CDR2 reads YFSETQ. The length of the CDR3 is 15 residues. Trimming took 0 bases from V and 6 from J, leaving 16 bases between them. Written as DNA, the CDR3 is TGCGCCAGCAGCTTGGGAGCGCAGGGTGCCAGCGAGCAGTACTTC. This codes for CASSLGAQGASEQYF.

Worth noting for this clone: The sample has other DNA sequences that encode this CDR3 too. The V and J genes are TRBV9 and TRBJ1-6; a weak D match, TRBD1 (6 bases). The V end lost 0 bases, the J end lost 6 bases, and 10 bases lay between the germline ends. The CDR3 loop spans 15 amino acids. Germline values: CDR1 SGDLS, CDR2 YYNGEE. CDR3 sequence: CASSVVGGGNSPLHF. The CDR3 DNA sequence: TGTGCCAGCAGCGTAGTAGGGGGGGGTAATTCACCCCTCCACTTT.

The rearrangement links TRBV2 to TRBJ1-2; 9 bases map to TRBD1. This CDR3 is built from 14 residues. Germline CDR1 is SNHLY and CDR2 is FYNNEI. V was clipped by 7 bases and J by 6 bases; unmatched bases: 9. The CDR3 nucleotides are TGTGCCAGCATTCCCTCCACAGGGGGCGATGGCTACACCTTC. Residues: CASIPSTGGDGYTF. Combining the CDR3 with reference TRBV2 and TRBJ1-2 gives the whole variable domain EPEVTQTPSHQVTQMGQEVILRCVPISNHLYFYWYRQILGQKVEFLVSFYNNEISEKSEIFDDQFSVERPDGSNFTLKIRSTKLEDSAMYFCASIPSTGGDGYTFGSGTRLTVV.

This chain joins TRBV6-4 and TRBJ1-2, with TRBD1 matching 9 bases. J was trimmed by 3 bases and V by 8 bases; bases with no gene match: 10. CDR3 size: 15 residues. Germline V CDR1 and CDR2: MRHNA, SNTAGT. DNA for the CDR3: TGTGCCAGCCCATCGGTGGGACAGGGCGACTATGGCTACACCTTC. It translates to CASPSVGQGDYGYTF.

This rearrangement joins TRBV9 to TRBJ1-1; 8 nucleotides align to TRBD1. The trim removed 4 bases at V and 0 bases at J, leaving 8 bases unmatched. Germline V CDR1 and CDR2: SGDLS, YYNGEE. CDR3 length: 16 amino acids. The CDR3 coding sequence is TGTGCCAGCAGCTCCCTCGGGACAGGTTTGAACACTGAAGCTTTCTTT. Its translation: CASSSLGTGLNTEAFF. Supplemented by reference TRBV9 and TRBJ1-1, the full variable domain reads DSGVTQTPKHLITATGQRVTLRCSPRSGDLSVYWYQQSLDQGLQFLIQYYNGEERAKGNILERFSAQQFPDLHSELNLSSLELGDSALYFCASSSLGTGLNTEAFFGQGTRLTVV.

The V call is TRBV6-5, the J call TRBJ1-5; 9 positions match TRBD1. Germline lookup yields CDR1 MNHEY and CDR2 SVGAGI. Unmatched junction bases numbered 3, after V lost 5 bases and J lost 4 bases. The CDR3 length is 14 residues. CDR3 nucleotides: TGTGCCAGCAGTCCGGGACAGGGAAATCAGCCCCAGCATTTT. Translation gives CASSPGQGNQPQHF.

The gene calls are TRBV5-1 and TRBJ1-6; the match to TRBD1 covers 8 bases. In germline, CDR1 is SGHRS, CDR2 YFSETQ. The V gene end was trimmed by 3 bases and the J gene end by 7 bases; junction bases not matched to a gene: 12. This CDR3 is 17 amino acids long. The DNA for the CDR3 is TGCGCCAGCAGCTGGGACGGACAGGGCCGGGAGAATTCACCCCTCCACTTT. It yields the protein CASSWDGQGRENSPLHF.

The chain is built from TRBV6-2 or TRBV6-3 and TRBJ1-1; D remains ambiguous. Germline V gene sequence: CDR1 MNHEY, CDR2 SVGEGT. CDR3 size: 17 residues. With 6 bases removed from V and 1 base from J, the gap between germline ends came to 21 bases. The CDR3 is CASSSGEGGFPNTEAFF. CDR3 in DNA: TGTGCCAGCAGCTCCGGAGAGGGTGGGTTCCCGAACACTGAAGCTTTCTTT.

The rearrangement uses TRBV7-2 and TRBJ2-1; D is tentatively TRBD1 or TRBD2 (6 bases each). The CDR3 contains 13 residues. The ends were cut back, 9 bases at V and 2 bases at J, with 11 bases in the middle. Germline values: CDR1 SGHTA, CDR2 FQGNSA. CDR3: CARRGVTYNEQFF. The CDR3 bases are TGTGCCAGAAGGGGGGTGACCTACAATGAGCAGTTCTTC.

This chain connects TRBV11-2 to TRBJ1-5; TRBD1 might be the D (5 bases). The V end lost 0 bases, the J end lost 9 bases, and 12 bases lay between the germline ends. CDR1 is SGHAT and CDR2 is FQNNGV in the germline V gene. CDR3 size: 14 residues. CDR3 nucleotide sequence: TGTGCCAGCAGCTTAGACGCGGGGGTGGCGCCCCAGCATTTT. Its protein is CASSLDAGVAPQHF.

This chain links TRBV5-6 with TRBJ1-2; possibly TRBD1 for D (5 bases). The ends were cut back, 1 base at V and 0 bases at J, with 7 bases in the middle. The germline V gene encodes CDR1 SGHDT and CDR2 YYEEEE. The CDR3 loop spans 14 amino acids. The CDR3 bases are TGTGCCAGCAGCTTGTCCAGGGCTAACTATGGCTACACCTTC. This codes for CASSLSRANYGYTF.

V gene TRBV19 combines with J gene TRBJ1-2; perhaps TRBD1 as D (5 bases). The germline CDR1 and CDR2 sequences are LNHDA and SQIVND (reference sequence). This CDR3 contains 14 residues. V was cut by 5 bases and J by 0 bases, with 10 bases left in between. The CDR3 DNA is TGTGCCAGTAGTCACAGGTCCACTAACTATGGCTACACCTTC. Amino acid sequence: CASSHRSTNYGYTF.

For this clone: At one boundary the junction diverges from the germline segment, which might be a read error. The rearrangement uses TRBV7-2 and TRBJ2-7; D unclear. The CDR3 runs 11 residues. Germline V gene data show CDR1 as SGHTA and CDR2 as FQGNSA. The CDR3 region is CASSPGRSYHF. The CDR3 DNA reads as TGTGCCAGCAGCCCAGGACGGAGCTACCACTTC.

The V gene is TRBV14, the J gene TRBJ2-5, with 8 bases lining up with TRBD1. The length of the CDR3 is 16 residues. CDR1 and CDR2 from the germline V gene are SGHDN and FVKESK. V lost 1 base, J lost 4 bases, and 8 bases stayed unmatched. The CDR3 DNA is TGTGCCAGCAGCCAAGTAGGGAATACAGGGGGAGAGACCCAGTACTTC. This sequence encodes CASSQVGNTGGETQYF.

V usage is TRBV27 and J usage is TRBJ2-5, with D possibly called TRBD1 or TRBD2 (5 bases each). The CDR3 is 14 residues long. The V and J ends lost 2 bases and 4 bases respectively, with 11 bases between them. From germline, CDR1 is MNHEY and CDR2 SMNVEV (reference sequence). The CDR3 here is CASSLEGPRETQYF. CDR3 sequence (DNA): TGTGCCAGCAGTTTAGAGGGACCGCGAGAGACCCAGTACTTC.